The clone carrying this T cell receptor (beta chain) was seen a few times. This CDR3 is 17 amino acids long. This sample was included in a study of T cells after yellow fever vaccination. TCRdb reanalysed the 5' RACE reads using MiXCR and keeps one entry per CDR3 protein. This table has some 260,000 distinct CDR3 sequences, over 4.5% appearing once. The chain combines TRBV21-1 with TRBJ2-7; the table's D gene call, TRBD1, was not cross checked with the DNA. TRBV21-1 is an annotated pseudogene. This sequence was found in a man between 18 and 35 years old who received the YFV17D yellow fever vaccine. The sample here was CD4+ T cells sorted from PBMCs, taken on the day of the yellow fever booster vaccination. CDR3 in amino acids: CASSQGVGGQRPYEQYV. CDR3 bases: TGTGCCAGCAGCCAGGGCGTAGGGGGACAGAGACCCTACGAGCAGTACGTC.